Each of the 3 T cell receptor beta chains below was sequenced from the same sample in a study of cytomegalovirus exposure and HLA in healthy donors. Primers included in the PCR were 60 Vbeta and 13 Jbeta primers. TCRdb's copy holds only in-frame clones and misses some; the assay was immunoSEQ multiplex PCR. In the table there are about 100,000 clones, 79% of which are singletons. Source material: PBMCs. Receptors were obtained from a female donor in good health and CMV-seropositive.

This chain links TRBV11-2 with TRBJ2-7; D perhaps matches TRBD2 (6 bases). The germline gives CDR1 SGHAT, CDR2 FQNNGV. This CDR3 has 14 amino acids. The V gene lost 4 bases and the J gene lost 3 bases, with 13 bases spanning the gap. The DNA for the CDR3 is TGTGCCAGCAGCTCGACTAGGTGGGACTACGAGCAGTACTTC. Protein product: CASSSTRWDYEQYF.

The chain couples TRBV6-1 to TRBJ2-7; 9 nucleotides align to TRBD2. Trimming removed 4 bases from V and 0 bases from J; junction bases left unmatched: 10. The germline V gene encodes CDR1 MNHNS and CDR2 SASEGT. CDR3 length equals 17 residues. The CDR3 spells CASSGILGTSTSYEQYF. The CDR3 DNA is TGTGCCAGCAGTGGAATATTGGGGACTAGCACCTCCTACGAGCAGTACTTC.

V gene TRBV11-2 combines with J gene TRBJ1-1, with 8 bases lining up with TRBD1. Germline values: CDR1 SGHAT, CDR2 FQNNGV. V was clipped by 4 bases and J by 0 bases; unmatched bases: 7. The CDR3 runs 16 residues. CDR3 bases: TGTGCCAGCAGCTACAGGGGGGGAGACATGAACACTGAAGCTTTCTTT. It encodes CASSYRGGDMNTEAFF.